These 23 T cell receptor beta chains share one sample of origin, sequenced in a study of shared clonotypes between healthy human individuals. Repertoires were generated with immunoSEQ multiplex PCR, while TCRdb's copy carries only in-frame clones and drops some. This sample has 550,000 to 800,000 clones, with 80% to 95% found just once. The sequencing input was memory CD8+ T cells from PBMCs. As for subset: CD45RO+ cells pooled with CCR7-negative TemRA cells. The receptors come from a man younger than 35 in good health. Some clones in this sample may be carry-over from other donors' samples.

This clone was detected once. The CDR3 bases are TGTGCCAGCAACAGGGGTTACGACACAGATACGCAGTATTTT. Translating gives CASNRGYDTDTQYF. The chain links TRBV2 to TRBJ2-3, with 7 bases matching TRBD1. Germline V CDR1 and CDR2: SNHLY, FYNNEI. Unmatched junction bases numbered 6, after V lost 7 bases and J lost 2 bases. The CDR3 runs to 14 residues.

The chain has TRBV25-1 and TRBJ2-2; TRBD2 agrees at 10 bases. Germline CDR1 MGHDK, CDR2 SYGVNS. This CDR3 comprises 18 residues. V lost 6 bases and J lost 5; bases outside the gene matches: 15. The CDR3 spells CASRPGLADERVTGELFF. The CDR3 bases are TGTGCCAGCAGGCCCGGACTAGCGGACGAACGGGTGACCGGGGAGCTGTTTTTT. The full variable domain, rest sourced from reference TRBV25-1 and TRBJ2-2, is EADIYQTPRYLVIGTGKKITLECSQTMGHDKMYWYQQDPGMELHLIHYSYGVNSTEKGDLSSESTVSRIRTEHFPLTLESARPSHTSQYLCASRPGLADERVTGELFFGEGSRLTVL.

The chain has TRBV19 and TRBJ2-7; 9 bases match TRBD1. Germline CDR1 and CDR2: LNHDA and SQIVND (reference sequence). The J segment lost 3 bases and the V segment lost 6 bases, leaving 9 bases of the junction unmatched. CDR3 length: 15 residues. As DNA, the CDR3 is TGTGCCAGTAGATCGTCCGGGACAGGGTTCTACGAGCAGTACTTC. Translating it yields CASRSSGTGFYEQYF.

This clone is a singleton in its sample. This sequence joins TRBV5-1 and TRBJ2-1; 14 bases are a match to TRBD2. The CDR3 is 15 amino acids. J lost 7 bases, V lost 5 bases, and 5 bases had no gene match. Germline CDR1 reads SGHRS; CDR2 reads YFSETQ. The CDR3 protein is CASRDGTSGRNEQFF. DNA for the CDR3: TGCGCCAGCAGGGACGGGACTAGCGGGAGAAATGAGCAGTTCTTC.

The chain joins TRBV28 to TRBJ1-6; tentatively, D is TRBD1 (6 bases). The length of the CDR3 is 15 residues. From germline, CDR1 is MDHEN and CDR2 SYDVKM. Between the trimmed V and J ends, which lost 4 bases and 3 bases, there was a span of 10 bases. CDR3 region: CASSSRQVYNSPLHF. For the CDR3, the DNA is TGTGCCAGCAGTTCACGACAGGTCTATAATTCACCCCTCCACTTT.

The chain combines TRBV5-4 with TRBJ1-1, with a tentative D call TRBD1 (5 bases). CDR3 length: 16 amino acids. V lost 4 bases and J lost 5, with 21 bases in between. Germline loops: CDR1 SGHNT, CDR2 YYREEE (reference sequence). This CDR3 is CASSTLGGTGRTEAFF. The DNA for the CDR3 is TGTGCCAGCAGCACTTTAGGAGGGACGGGGAGGACTGAAGCTTTCTTT.

The chain links TRBV5-1 to TRBJ2-3; D may be TRBD2 (6 bases). Germline CDR1 SGHRS, CDR2 YFSETQ. The V and J ends lost 7 bases and 0 bases respectively, with 18 bases between them. The CDR3 loop spans 16 amino acids. CDR3 protein: CASRVHSGPSTDTQYF. The CDR3 bases are TGCGCCAGCCGAGTACATAGCGGTCCTAGCACAGATACGCAGTATTTT.

The gene calls are TRBV27 and TRBJ2-1, with 11 positions matching TRBD2. Germline lookup yields CDR1 MNHEY and CDR2 SMNVEV (reference sequence). The length of the CDR3 is 14 residues. The trim removed 10 bases at V and 7 bases at J, leaving 9 bases unmatched. The CDR3 protein is CATLTSGTNNEQFF. CDR3 nucleotides: TGTGCCACCCTGACTAGCGGGACCAATAATGAGCAGTTCTTC.

The chain employs TRBV2 and TRBJ2-1, with 10 bases fitting TRBD2. Trimming took 6 bases from V and 4 from J; bases not matched to a gene: 12. CDR1 SNHLY and CDR2 FYNNEI come from the germline V gene. This CDR3 spans 17 amino acids. The CDR3 DNA follows: TGTGCCAGCAGCCCCCTCAAGCTAGCGGGGGAGTACAATGAGCAGTTCTTC. Amino acid sequence: CASSPLKLAGEYNEQFF.

This rearrangement joins TRBV6-1 to TRBJ2-5; D is uncertain. The CDR3 sequence is 12 residues long. Trimming left V 8 bases short and J 3 bases short, with 10 bases between. CDR1 and CDR2 from the germline V gene are MNHNS and SASEGT. The CDR3 DNA reads as TGTGCCAGCTTATTCACGAAAGAGACCCAGTACTTC. It is translated as CASLFTKETQYF.

The V gene is TRBV28, the J gene TRBJ2-7, with 10 bases fitting TRBD1. V gave up 6 bases and J gave up 3 bases; unmatched junction bases: 8. This CDR3 contains 15 residues. Germline CDR1 is MDHEN and CDR2 is SYDVKM. This CDR3 is CASRQKDRGFYEQYF. In DNA, the CDR3 is TGTGCCAGCAGACAAAAGGACAGGGGGTTCTACGAGCAGTACTTC.

This chain connects TRBV2 to TRBJ2-7; D is perhaps TRBD2 (6 bases). CDR1 and CDR2 from the germline V gene are SNHLY and FYNNEI. Trimming stripped 4 bases from V and 5 bases from J, with 18 bases between. The CDR3 consists of 15 residues. Here the CDR3 reads CASSALGRLGDEQYF. The CDR3 coding sequence is TGTGCCAGCAGTGCCCTTGGGAGACTAGGGGACGAGCAGTACTTC.

V is TRBV4-1 and J is TRBJ2-5; TRBD2 agrees at 8 bases. Matching the DNA end better, TRBJ2-7 makes the J call doubtful. Germline CDR1 is MGHRA and CDR2 is YSYEKL. The CDR3 covers 16 residues. The CDR3 DNA is TGCGCCAGCAGCCAAGATACGGGGCGGGAGGCCTACGAGCAGTACTTC. This encodes CASSQDTGREAYEQYF.

The V gene is TRBV30, the J gene TRBJ1-5, with a weak D call TRBD1 (6 bases). Trimming took off 5 bases at V and 4 bases at J, with 9 bases between the two ends. CDR1 is GTSNPN, CDR2 SVGIG, per germline (reference sequence). This CDR3 region has 12 residues. CDR3 in amino acids: CAWGGGNQPQHF. The DNA for the CDR3 is TGTGCCTGGGGAGGGGGAAATCAGCCCCAGCATTTT.

The CDR3 DNA reads as TGTGCCAGCAGCTCGGATCACTACGAGCAGTACTTC. Translation gives CASSSDHYEQYF. This chain uses TRBV4-2 with TRBJ2-7; D is unresolved. CDR3 length: 12 amino acids. CDR1 is LGHNA and CDR2 is YNFKEQ in the germline V gene. V was pared by 5 bases and J by 3 bases, with 8 bases between.

The CDR3 loop is CASGRTGFGEKLFF. The DNA of the CDR3 is TGTGCCAGCGGACGCACAGGGTTTGGTGAAAAACTGTTTTTT. The chain has TRBV9 and TRBJ1-4, with D possibly being TRBD1 (6 bases). V was clipped by 7 bases and J by 7 bases, with 17 bases between them. The CDR3 totals 14 residues. Germline lookup yields CDR1 SGDLS and CDR2 YYNGEE.

The V and J genes are TRBV4-1 and TRBJ2-7, with a tentative D call TRBD2 (5 bases). This CDR3 spans 15 amino acids. Trimming took 1 base from V and 1 from J, leaving 11 bases between them. The V gene's germline CDR1 is MGHRA and CDR2 YSYEKL. The CDR3 protein is CASSQALAQSYEQYF. The CDR3 DNA reads as TGCGCCAGCAGCCAAGCCCTAGCCCAGTCCTACGAGCAGTACTTC.

J is TRBJ2-2 and V is TRBV19; TRBD1 matches 7 bases. The germline V gene encodes CDR1 LNHDA and CDR2 SQIVND (reference sequence). CDR3 size: 15 residues. J gave up 3 bases and V 9 bases, and 10 bases lay outside the gene matches. The CDR3 coding sequence is TGTGCCAGCATTGGGACAGCTACTTACACCGGGGAGCTGTTTTTT. Protein: CASIGTATYTGELFF.

Turning to this clone: This sample includes further DNA sequences coding for the same CDR3. The V call is TRBV19, the J call TRBJ2-7; TRBD2 aligns across 7 bases. Germline CDR1 reads LNHDA; CDR2 reads SQIVND (reference sequence). J lost 4 bases, V lost 3 bases, and 9 bases had no gene match. The CDR3 has 15 residues. The CDR3 loop is CASSIGPSGIYEQYF. The DNA for the CDR3 is TGTGCCAGTAGTATTGGGCCTAGCGGAATATACGAGCAGTACTTC.

The J gene is TRBJ2-5, the V gene TRBV27; TRBD2 might be the D (6 bases). CDR3 size: 18 residues. Trimming cost V 2 bases and J 5 bases, with 24 bases left between them. Looked up from germline, CDR1 is MNHEY and CDR2 is SMNVEV (reference sequence). For the CDR3, the DNA is TGTGCCAGCAGTTTAATAGGGCCAACGAGCGGGTTTCGCGAGACCCAGTACTTC. It translates to CASSLIGPTSGFRETQYF.

The chain uses TRBV9 and TRBJ2-4; the match to TRBD1 covers 10 bases. V lost 2 bases to trimming and J lost 4 bases; unmatched junction nucleotides: 0. CDR1 and CDR2 (germline): SGDLS, YYNGEE. This CDR3 region has 14 residues. The CDR3 sequence is CASSVGQGKNIQYF. In DNA form, the CDR3 reads TGTGCCAGCAGCGTGGGACAGGGGAAAAACATTCAGTACTTC.

The chain recombines TRBV4-1 with TRBJ2-5, with 8 bases matching TRBD2. J lost 5 bases, V lost 0 bases, and 11 bases had no gene match. The CDR3 length is 17 residues. Germline V lookup: CDR1 MGHRA, CDR2 YSYEKL. DNA for the CDR3: TGCGCCAGCAGCCAAGACGAGCCCGGGAGGGCGGCCGAGACCCAGTACTTC. The encoded protein is CASSQDEPGRAAETQYF.

This clone came up once. The chain is built from TRBV7-3 and TRBJ2-1; 7 nucleotides line up with TRBD2. The junction had 13 bases not matched to a gene; V was cut back by 5 bases and J by 9 bases. Germline CDR1 is SGHTA and CDR2 is FQGTGA. This CDR3 is 15 amino acids long. The CDR3 region has the DNA TGTGCCAGCAGCCTCGCATGGGGGGGAGCCCCTGAGCAGTTCTTC. It is translated as CASSLAWGGAPEQFF.